This TCR beta chain was observed in a study of blood T cell repertoires in COVID-19. The repertoire was sequenced with immunoSEQ multiplex PCR; TCRdb's copy has only in-frame clones and lacks some. The profile shows approximately 190,000 clones, around 90% of them singletons. The CDR3 totals 13 residues. Per the germline V gene, CDR1 is MNHEY and CDR2 is SMNVEV (reference sequence). J was trimmed by 1 base and V by 7 bases; bases with no gene match: 3. This clone was detected a few times. This chain joins TRBV27 and TRBJ2-5, with 7 bases fitting TRBD1. The sequence came from a man aged 60 to 75 with active or convalescent COVID-19. Sequenced input: peripheral blood. Written as DNA, the CDR3 is TGTGCCAGCACCAGACAGGGCCAAGAGACCCAGTACTTC. Protein product: CASTRQGQETQYF.